These T cell receptor beta chains were read from a single sample in a study of cytomegalovirus exposure and HLA in healthy donors. The table came from immunoSEQ multiplex PCR; TCRdb's copy has only in-frame clones and leaves some out. This table has 190,000 or so clones, under 90% appearing once. The specimen sequenced was PBMCs. The source is a boy aged 2 to 10 in good health and CMV-seronegative. Both conserved end residues are part of each CDR3. The D gene is left open where the match is weak.

v_call	j_call	d_call	cdr3_aa	cdr3_nt
TRBV4-3	TRBJ2-7	.	CASSQFPSGGASYEQYF	TGCGCCAGCAGCCAATTCCCTTCAGGAGGGGCGTCCTACGAGCAGTACTTC
TRBV7-2	TRBJ1-1	.	CASSSDITNTEAFF	TGTGCCAGCAGCTCGGACATTACGAACACTGAAGCTTTCTTT
TRBV7-2	TRBJ2-7	.	CASSIKAGGYRYEQYF	TGTGCCAGCAGCATTAAGGCCGGGGGATACCGCTACGAGCAGTACTTC
TRBV7-2	TRBJ2-7	TRBD2	CASSLTDTSGAYEQYF	TGTGCCAGCAGCTTAACTGATACTAGCGGGGCCTACGAGCAGTACTTC
TRBV9	TRBJ2-3	TRBD1	CASSEGQGTDTQYF	TGTGCCAGCAGCGAGGGACAGGGCACAGATACGCAGTATTTT
TRBV10-3	TRBJ2-7	.	CAANEQYF	TGTGCCGCTAACGAGCAGTACTTC
TRBV2	TRBJ1-2	TRBD1	CASRTGGDGYTF	TGTGCCAGCAGGACAGGGGGTGATGGCTACACCTTC
TRBV7-2	TRBJ1-1	.	CASSFAGQFRGGAFF	TGTGCCAGCAGCTTCGCAGGACAGTTCCGGGGGGGAGCTTTCTTT
TRBV6-1	TRBJ2-3	TRBD1	CASSELPWDRGTDTQYF	TGTGCCAGCAGTGAGCTCCCCTGGGACAGGGGCACAGATACGCAGTATTTT
TRBV5-4	TRBJ1-1	.	CASSWQGQVTEAFF	TGTGCCAGCAGCTGGCAGGGGCAGGTCACTGAAGCTTTCTTT
TRBV4-2	TRBJ1-2	.	CASSQDEGSNYGYTF	TGTGCCAGCAGCCAAGACGAGGGTAGCAACTATGGCTACACCTTC
TRBV29-1	TRBJ2-1	TRBD2	CSVETLTSGENEQFF	TGCAGCGTTGAAACCTTGACTAGCGGGGAAAATGAGCAGTTCTTC
TRBV19	TRBJ2-7	.	CASSYGQGLSYEQYF	TGTGCCAGTAGTTACGGGCAGGGTCTTTCCTACGAGCAGTACTTC
TRBV7-6	TRBJ2-5	.	CASSPGRGGHETQYF	TGTGCCAGCAGCCCAGGGAGGGGGGGCCACGAGACCCAGTACTTC
TRBV19	TRBJ2-3	.	CASSTTTTDTQYF	TGTGCCAGTAGTACGACAACCACAGATACGCAGTATTTT
TRBV23-1	TRBJ1-6	TRBD1	CASSHPDREGNSPLHF	TGCGCCAGCAGTCATCCGGACAGGGAGGGGAATTCACCCCTCCACTTT
TRBV28	TRBJ2-5	TRBD1	CASSLLFPGTDQETQYF	TGTGCCAGCAGTCTTCTCTTCCCCGGGACAGATCAAGAGACCCAGTACTTC
TRBV19	TRBJ1-2	.	CASTRTWANDGYTF	TGTGCCAGTACCCGAACTTGGGCGAACGATGGCTACACCTTC